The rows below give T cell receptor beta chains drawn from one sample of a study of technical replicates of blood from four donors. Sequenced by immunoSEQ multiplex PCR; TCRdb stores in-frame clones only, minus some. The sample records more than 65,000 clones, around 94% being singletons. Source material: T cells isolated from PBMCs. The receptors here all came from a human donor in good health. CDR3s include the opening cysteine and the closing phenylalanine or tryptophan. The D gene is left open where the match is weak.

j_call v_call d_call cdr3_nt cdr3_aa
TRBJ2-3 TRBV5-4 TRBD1 TGTGCCAGCAGCCGAACGACAGGGGTTACGACAGATACGCAGTATTTT CASSRTTGVTTDTQYF
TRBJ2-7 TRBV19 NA TGTGCCAGTGGAGCAGGGTCCGGACCCTTCTACGAGCAGTACTTC CASGAGSGPFYEQYF
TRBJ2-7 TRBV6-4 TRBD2 TGTGCCAGCATAAGGACTAGCAGAAAAGGGACCTACGAGCAGTACTTC CASIRTSRKGTYEQYF
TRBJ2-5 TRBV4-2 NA TGTGCCAGCAGCCAACAGTCCAGGGGGGCCCGGCTCCAAGAGACCCAGTACTTC CASSQQSRGARLQETQYF
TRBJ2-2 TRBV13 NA TGTGCCAGCAGCTTCGCAGCGAACACCGGGGAGCTGTTTTTT CASSFAANTGELFF
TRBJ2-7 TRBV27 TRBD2 TGTGCCAGCAGTATCTCTAGCGGGAGGGTTCAGTACTTC CASSISSGRVQYF
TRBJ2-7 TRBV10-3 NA TGTGCCATCAGCGGGACACCTTACGAGCAGTACTTC CAISGTPYEQYF
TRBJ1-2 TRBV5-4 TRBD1 TGTGCCAGCAGCTTGGGGGACAGCTATGGCTACACCTTC CASSLGDSYGYTF
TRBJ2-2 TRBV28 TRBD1 TGTGCCAGCAGTTTCTCCGGGACAGCCACCGGGGAGCTGTTTTTT CASSFSGTATGELFF
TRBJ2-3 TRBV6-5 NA TGTGCCAGCAGGTCGATAGGGGCAGATACGCAGTATTTT CASRSIGADTQYF
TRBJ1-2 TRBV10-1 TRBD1 TGCGCCAGCAGTGTACAGGGGTCCTATGGCTACACCTTC CASSVQGSYGYTF
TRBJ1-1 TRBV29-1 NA TGCAGCGTAACCCCCAAAGGGGTGAACACTGAAGCTTTCTTT CSVTPKGVNTEAFF
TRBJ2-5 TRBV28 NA TGTGCCAGCAGTCTGTTACTAGCTGCTATAAGGGGAGAGACCCAGTACTTC CASSLLLAAIRGETQYF
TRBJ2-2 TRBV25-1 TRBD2 TGTGCCAGCAGCGGCCTAGCGGGAGGGCTGAGGACCGGGGAGCTGTTTTTT CASSGLAGGLRTGELFF
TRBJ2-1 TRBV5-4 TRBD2 TGTGCCAGCAGCTTGGCTAGCGGGACGTACAATGAGCAGTTCTTC CASSLASGTYNEQFF
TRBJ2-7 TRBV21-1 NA TGTGCCAGCAGCAAATTTGGGGACAGGGGATCCTACGAGCAGTACTTC CASSKFGDRGSYEQYF